A selection of T cell receptor beta chains follows, all from one sample in a study of identical twins. Each CDR3 protein gets one entry after TCRdb re-called the 5' RACE reads with MiXCR. The sample includes just under 650,000 distinct CDR3 sequences, about 7% of them seen just once. These same records also appear under a second study, on yellow fever vaccine responses in identical twins.

The source material was PBMCs. The receptors were sampled from a young woman in good health. The CDR3 runs from the conserved cysteine through the conserved F or W.

v_gene: TRBV19
len: 14
CDR3aa: CASTSGEHTGELFF

v_gene: TRBV20-1
len: 16
CDR3aa: CSATKSGAIVVNEQSF

v_gene: TRBV12-3/TRBV12-4
len: 16
CDR3aa: CASSPIPGASTDTQYF

v_gene: TRBV12-3/TRBV12-4
len: 17
CDR3aa: CASSLGRALLQTYEQYF

v_gene: TRBV5-1
len: 15
CDR3aa: CASRVAGAYTDTQYF

v_gene: TRBV5-5
len: 15
CDR3aa: CASSRAQGSSYEQYF

v_gene: TRBV12-3/TRBV12-4
len: 13
CDR3aa: CASSVSRGYEQFF

v_gene: TRBV29-1
len: 13
CDR3aa: CSVVGTGGDEQYF

v_gene: TRBV4-2
len: 18
CDR3aa: CASSHAGLAGVNTGELFF

v_gene: TRBV4-1
len: 14
CDR3aa: CASSQHLSSDEQYF

v_gene: TRBV3-1
len: 16
CDR3aa: CASSQREGLGTGELFF

v_gene: TRBV18
len: 15
CDR3aa: CASSPNGSPGDEQFF

v_gene: TRBV2
len: 15
CDR3aa: CASGRLAGNTDTQYF

v_gene: TRBV5-1
len: 16
CDR3aa: CASRQSPGTEDYEQYF

v_gene: TRBV4-1
len: 15
CDR3aa: CASSQGQGVDSPLHF

v_gene: TRBV11-2
len: 16
CDR3aa: CASSLSSGTRYNEQFF

v_gene: TRBV27
len: 11
CDR3aa: CATKTSSEQYF

v_gene: TRBV7-2
len: 13
CDR3aa: CATSGGIGETQYF

v_gene: TRBV12-3/TRBV12-4
len: 14
CDR3aa: CASALSGQTYEQYF

v_gene: TRBV12-3/TRBV12-4
len: 16
CDR3aa: CASRPTGLGRANEQFF

v_gene: TRBV12-3/TRBV12-4
len: 14
CDR3aa: CASSLRGGIYEQYF